What follows are 19 T cell receptor beta chains derived from one specimen sequenced in a study of radiotherapy plus CTLA-4 blockade in lung cancer (dated by TCRdb to 2016 to 2019). Library construction relied on the immunoSEQ multiplex PCR assay. TCRdb's version of the immuneACCESS table is confined to in-frame rearrangements and falls short of the full clone set. An unresolved V gene accounts for under half of the shortfall where checked; the remainder is of unknown origin. This sample lists more than 25,000 clones; roughly three quarters were detected once. Clones ranked in the top ten supply approximately 15% of the sample. The sample in question was peripheral blood, obtained from a patient treated with radiotherapy plus ipilimumab. The receptors were sampled from a human donor with non-small cell lung cancer that progressed on radiotherapy plus ipilimumab.

The chain links TRBV9 to TRBJ2-6; 8 bases match TRBD1. Germline values: CDR1 SGDLS, CDR2 YYNGEE. After removal of 3 bases from V and 2 bases from J, the junction contained 13 bases not matched to a gene. There are 19 residues in the CDR3. The CDR3 nucleotides read TGTGCCAGCAGCGAAGAATTTTCGGGACAGGTCCCTGGGGCCAACGTCCTGACTTTC. It encodes CASSEEFSGQVPGANVLTF.

The chain uses TRBV19 and TRBJ1-5, with TRBD1 matching 7 bases. Germline V CDR1 and CDR2: LNHDA, SQIVND (reference sequence). The CDR3 sequence is 17 residues long. The J segment lost 0 bases and the V segment lost 5 bases, leaving 10 bases of the junction unmatched. As DNA, the CDR3 is TGTGCCAGTAGTCTGAGACAGGGAGCATATAGCAATCAGCCCCAGCATTTT. It yields the protein CASSLRQGAYSNQPQHF.

The rearrangement uses TRBV4-3 and TRBJ2-1, with TRBD2 matching 8 bases. The V gene end was trimmed by 4 bases and the J gene end by 7 bases; junction bases not matched to a gene: 12. The germline V gene has CDR1 LGHNA and CDR2 YSLEER. The CDR3 totals 16 residues. This CDR3 reads CASSPVLSGGINEQFF. In DNA, the CDR3 is TGCGCCAGCAGCCCGGTCCTCAGCGGGGGTATAAATGAGCAGTTCTTC.

This chain connects TRBV5-4 to TRBJ2-3; TRBD2 matches at 9 bases. V lost 1 base and J lost 5; bases outside the gene matches: 5. The CDR3 runs 15 residues. The germline V gene encodes CDR1 SGHNT and CDR2 YYREEE (reference sequence). This CDR3 reads CASSLMGLAGDTQYF. As DNA, the CDR3 is TGTGCCAGCAGCTTGATGGGACTAGCAGGAGATACGCAGTATTTT.

Comments on this clone: A junction end diverges from the germline sequence, so it may reflect a read error. The chain combines TRBV7-7 with TRBJ2-2; D not certain. CDR1 and CDR2 from the germline V gene are SSHAT and FNYEAQ (reference sequence). This CDR3 comprises 16 residues. In DNA form, the CDR3 reads TGTGCTAGCAGCCCCGGACGGTTAGTGAACACCGGGGAGCTGTTTTTT. Translating it yields CASSPGRLVNTGELFF.

The rearrangement joins TRBV19 to TRBJ1-2; TRBD1 matches at 8 bases. CDR1 LNHDA and CDR2 SQIVND come from the germline V gene (reference sequence). Unmatched junction bases numbered 12, after V lost 0 bases and J lost 6 bases. CDR3 length: 17 amino acids. CDR3 amino acids: CASSIDLGTGGRNGYTF. The CDR3, as DNA: TGTGCCAGTAGTATAGATCTCGGCACAGGGGGAAGAAATGGCTACACCTTC.

This rearrangement joins TRBV5-6 to TRBJ2-1, with 10 bases that match TRBD2. The CDR3 is 16 residues long. V shed 3 bases and J 4 bases; nucleotides not matched to a gene: 7. Germline V CDR1 and CDR2: SGHDT, YYEEEE. The CDR3 DNA sequence: TGTGCCAGCAGCTCCGCCGGGACTAGCGTGTACAATGAGCAGTTCTTC. It codes for CASSSAGTSVYNEQFF.

As to this clone: This specimen includes other DNA sequences encoding the same CDR3. The chain combines TRBV28 with TRBJ1-3; possibly TRBD1 for D (5 bases). The V gene's germline CDR1 is MDHEN and CDR2 SYDVKM. The germline V and J ends were trimmed by 9 bases and 0 bases, with 30 bases remaining between them. The CDR3 length is 20 residues. In DNA, the CDR3 is TGTGCCAGTAGTCAGACATTCCCCGCTAACAGGAAAAGCTCTGGAAACACCATATATTTT. Protein sequence: CASSQTFPANRKSSGNTIYF.

This chain joins TRBV7-2 and TRBJ2-3; no definite D call. V gave up 6 bases and J gave up 4 bases, with 11 bases separating them. CDR1 is SGHTA and CDR2 is FQGNSA in the germline V gene. CDR3 length: 13 amino acids. The CDR3 loop is CASSSQPADTQYF. DNA of the CDR3: TGTGCCAGCAGTTCCCAACCAGCAGATACGCAGTATTTT.

In its sample, this clone was seen once. The V gene is TRBV28, the J gene TRBJ1-6, with D possibly TRBD1 on 5 matching bases. V shed 8 bases and J shed 10 bases, with 15 bases lying between them. CDR1 is MDHEN, CDR2 SYDVKM, per germline. CDR3 length: 13 amino acids. CDR3 in amino acids: CASGGGLGSPLHF. The CDR3 bases are TGTGCCAGCGGGGGAGGGTTGGGGTCACCCCTCCACTTT. The variable domain in full, completed from reference TRBV28 and TRBJ1-6, reads DVKVTQSSRYLVKRTGEKVFLECVQDMDHENMFWYRQDPGLGLRLIYFSYDVKMKEKGDIPEGYSVSREKKERFSLILESASTNQTSMYLCASGGGLGSPLHFGNGTRLTVT.

The chain employs TRBV28 and TRBJ1-3, with D possibly matching TRBD1 (5 bases). The CDR3 sequence is 15 residues long. Germline V gene lookup returns CDR1 MDHEN and CDR2 SYDVKM. The germline V and J ends were trimmed by 4 bases and 4 bases, with 14 bases remaining between them. Here the CDR3 DNA reads TGTGCCAGCAGTTCCCCGGGGGTATACGGAAACACCATATATTTT. Residues: CASSSPGVYGNTIYF.

This rearrangement joins TRBV28 to TRBJ2-3, with TRBD2 identical over 7 bases. The CDR3 covers 17 residues. The germline V gene has CDR1 MDHEN and CDR2 SYDVKM. J was trimmed by 2 bases and V by 4 bases; bases with no gene match: 12. For the CDR3, the DNA is TGTGCCAGCAGTTCCGTTCTAGCGGCGATAGTCACAGATACGCAGTATTTT. Translated: CASSSVLAAIVTDTQYF.

This chain connects TRBV5-6 to TRBJ1-1; a weak D match, TRBD1 (5 bases). V was pared by 4 bases and J by 2 bases, with 18 bases between. Per the germline V gene, CDR1 is SGHDT and CDR2 is YYEEEE. This CDR3 is built from 16 residues. The chain's CDR3 is CASSLREWGVNTEAFF. In DNA, the CDR3 is TGTGCCAGCAGCCTACGGGAGTGGGGGGTTAACACTGAAGCTTTCTTT. The whole variable domain, filled in from reference TRBV5-6 and TRBJ1-1, reads DAGVTQSPTHLIKTRGQQVTLRCSPKSGHDTVSWYQQALGQGPQFIFQYYEEEERQRGNFPDRFSGHQFPNYSSELNVNALLLGDSALYLCASSLREWGVNTEAFFGQGTRLTVV.

The rearrangement joins TRBV2 to TRBJ2-7, with D tentatively TRBD1 (6 bases). The CDR3 runs 14 residues. Trimming removed 7 bases at V and 0 bases at J, with 13 bases between. Germline V lookup: CDR1 SNHLY, CDR2 FYNNEI. The CDR3 reads CASTYRDRSYEQYF. The CDR3 bases are TGTGCCAGCACCTACAGGGACCGCTCCTACGAGCAGTACTTC.

The chain has TRBV7-6 and TRBJ2-7; 8 positions agree with TRBD2. V was pared by 2 bases and J by 3 bases, with 6 bases of the junction left unmatched. Germline CDR1 is SGHVS and CDR2 is FNYEAQ. The CDR3 extends over 15 amino acids. In DNA, the CDR3 is TGTGCCAGCAGCTTATCCGCAAGCGGGGGCTACGAGCAGTACTTC. Protein: CASSLSASGGYEQYF.

This rearrangement joins TRBV7-9 to TRBJ1-6; the match to TRBD1 covers 7 bases. V dropped 2 bases and J dropped 7; count of bases not matched to a gene: 11. The CDR3 consists of 17 residues. Looked up from germline, CDR1 is SEHNR and CDR2 is FQNEAQ (reference sequence). The chain's CDR3 is CASSLISRGDSNSPLHF. The DNA for the CDR3 is TGTGCCAGCAGCTTAATATCAAGGGGGGACAGCAATTCACCCCTCCACTTT.

The rearrangement uses TRBV2 and TRBJ1-1, with a tentative D call TRBD1 (5 bases). Germline V CDR1 and CDR2: SNHLY, FYNNEI. CDR3 length equals 13 residues. Between the trimmed V and J ends, which lost 1 base and 5 bases, there was a span of 8 bases. CDR3 coding DNA: TGTGCCAGCAGTGAAGTCGAGGGGACTGAAGCTTTCTTT. Protein product: CASSEVEGTEAFF.

This sequence joins TRBV19 and TRBJ2-7, with D possibly matching TRBD2 (7 bases). Germline V CDR1 and CDR2: LNHDA, SQIVND (reference sequence). CDR3 length: 15 residues. CDR3 residues: CATSLAAGASYEQYF. For the CDR3, the DNA is TGTGCTACGTCTCTTGCGGCGGGGGCCTCCTACGAGCAGTACTTC.

V and J are TRBV18 and TRBJ1-1, with D hard to call. Trimming shortened V by 3 bases and J by 4 bases, and 3 bases separated the two germline ends. CDR1 KGHSH and CDR2 LQKENI come from the germline V gene. The CDR3 length is 11 residues. CDR3 sequence reads: CASSPRTEAFF. The DNA of the CDR3 is TGTGCCAGCTCACCCCGCACTGAAGCTTTCTTT.